A single sample gave rise to the 10 T cell receptor beta chains below, sequenced in a study of beta chain features in type 1 diabetes. Expressed TCRB transcripts were sequenced after all isolated RNA was converted to cDNA. Profiling relied on immunoSEQ multiplex PCR, and the TCRdb table lists in-frame clones only, not all of them. The sample includes fewer than 900,000 clones, roughly a sixth of them seen just once. The sequencing input was naive CD4+ T cells from blood. The receptors shown here come from a woman aged 18 to 35 in good health.

This clone showed up just a few times. The chain recombines TRBV13 with TRBJ2-7, with unresolved D. CDR1 and CDR2 from the germline V gene are PRHDT and FYEKMQ (reference sequence). V dropped 6 bases and J dropped 2 bases, with 8 bases sitting between them. The CDR3 spans 12 residues. The CDR3 nucleotides read TGTGCCAGCAGTTTATCTCCCTACGAGCAGTACTTC. Its translation: CASSLSPYEQYF. The complete variable domain, with remaining parts taken from reference TRBV13 and TRBJ2-7, reads AAGVIQSPRHLIKEKRETATLKCYPIPRHDTVYWYQQGPGQDPQFLISFYEKMQSDKGSIPDRFSAQQFSDYHSELNMSSLELGDSALYFCASSLSPYEQYFGPGTRLTVT.

This clone was seen more than once but under ten times. The CDR3 loop reads CASSLAGVRYGYTF. The CDR3 DNA reads as TGTGCCAGCAGCTTGGCCGGGGTTCGCTATGGCTACACCTTC. The rearrangement uses TRBV5-8 and TRBJ1-2; D remains ambiguous. Trimming took 0 bases from V and 4 from J, leaving 10 bases between them. Germline assignment: CDR1 SGHTS and CDR2 YDEGEE. The CDR3 spans 14 residues. Complete variable domain (other parts from reference TRBV5-8 and TRBJ1-2): EAGVTQSPTHLIKTRGQQATLRCSPISGHTSVYWYQQALGLGLQFLLWYDEGEERNRGNFPPRFSGRQFPNYSSELNVNALELEDSALYLCASSLAGVRYGYTFGSGTRLTVV.

The chain has TRBV11-2 and TRBJ2-7, with D unclear. Trimming removed 2 bases from V and 0 bases from J, with 11 bases in between. The germline V gene has CDR1 SGHAT and CDR2 FQNNGV. This CDR3 has 15 residues. CDR3: CASSLSRTHSYEQYF. CDR3 in DNA: TGTGCCAGCAGCTTATCCCGGACGCACTCCTACGAGCAGTACTTC.

This clone was seen only a few times. The rearrangement uses TRBV7-9 and TRBJ2-2, with 9 bases matching TRBD2. The trim removed 3 bases at V and 0 bases at J, leaving 2 bases unmatched. Per germline, CDR1 SEHNR and CDR2 FQNEAQ (reference sequence). The CDR3 sequence is 16 residues long. The CDR3 DNA follows: TGTGCCAGCAGCTTGACTAGCGGCACGAACACCGGGGAGCTGTTTTTT. Translated, it gives CASSLTSGTNTGELFF. Full variable domain (rest looked up from reference TRBV7-9 and TRBJ2-2): DTGVSQNPRHKITKRGQNVTFRCDPISEHNRLYWYRQTLGQGPEFLTYFQNEAQLEKSRLLSDRFSAERPKGSFSTLEIQRTEQGDSAMYLCASSLTSGTNTGELFFGEGSRLTVL.

The V and J genes are TRBV2 and TRBJ1-5; 7 bases are shared with TRBD1. With 1 base clipped from V and 4 bases from J, the junction kept 4 bases outside the gene matches. Germline CDR1 is SNHLY and CDR2 is FYNNEI. The CDR3 runs to 15 residues. The CDR3, as DNA: TGTGCCAGCAGTGAAGAGACAGGGATTAATCAGCCCCAGCATTTT. Translation gives CASSEETGINQPQHF.

This clone was counted between two and nine times. The sample holds other DNA sequences that translate to the same CDR3. The chain joins TRBV4-3 to TRBJ1-2; a possible D gene is TRBD1 (6 bases). The germline V gene encodes CDR1 LGHNA and CDR2 YSLEER. This CDR3 comprises 15 residues. V was clipped by 0 bases and J by 2 bases, with 10 bases between them. CDR3 residues: CASSQDRRGNYGYTF. DNA for the CDR3: TGCGCCAGCAGCCAAGATCGAAGGGGGAACTATGGCTACACCTTC.

This clone was seen only a few times. The V call is TRBV18, the J call TRBJ2-4, with D possibly TRBD1 on 5 matching bases. Per germline, CDR1 KGHSH and CDR2 LQKENI. V lost 8 bases and J lost 0, with 11 bases in between. The CDR3 runs 14 residues. The CDR3 protein is CASRRDLAKNIQYF. CDR3 bases: TGTGCCAGCCGCAGGGATCTAGCCAAAAACATTCAGTACTTC.

The chain combines TRBV6-6 with TRBJ2-7; 7 nucleotides line up with TRBD2. The junction had 6 bases not matched to a gene; V was cut back by 5 bases and J by 2 bases. Germline lookup yields CDR1 MNHNY and CDR2 SVGAGI (reference sequence). The CDR3 is 14 residues long. The CDR3 DNA reads as TGTGCCAGCAGTCGTGCTAGCGGTGCCTACGAGCAGTACTTC. Translating it yields CASSRASGAYEQYF.

The V gene is TRBV12-5, the J gene TRBJ2-2; D is perhaps TRBD1 (6 bases). CDR1 and CDR2 (germline): LGHNT, FRNRAP. The CDR3 spans 17 residues. Between the trimmed V and J ends, which lost 5 bases and 3 bases, there was a span of 19 bases. The CDR3, as DNA: TGTGCTAGTGGTCCGAATCTCAGGGGAAATGACACCGGGGAGCTGTTTTTT. It translates to CASGPNLRGNDTGELFF. Complete variable domain (other parts from reference TRBV12-5 and TRBJ2-2): DARVTQTPRHKVTEMGQEVTMRCQPILGHNTVFWYRQTMMQGLELLAYFRNRAPLDDSGMPKDRFSAEMPDATLATLKIQPSEPRDSAVYFCASGPNLRGNDTGELFFGEGSRLTVL.

The sample holds a few counts of this clone. The chain employs TRBV6-6 and TRBJ2-1; D remains ambiguous. The CDR3 length is 14 residues. The V end was cut by 4 bases, the J end by 6 bases, with 13 bases between. Germline CDR1 and CDR2: MNHNY and SVGAGI (reference sequence). CDR3 region: CASSSASVGNEQFF. CDR3 DNA sequence: TGTGCCAGCAGTTCAGCGTCGGTAGGCAATGAGCAGTTCTTC.